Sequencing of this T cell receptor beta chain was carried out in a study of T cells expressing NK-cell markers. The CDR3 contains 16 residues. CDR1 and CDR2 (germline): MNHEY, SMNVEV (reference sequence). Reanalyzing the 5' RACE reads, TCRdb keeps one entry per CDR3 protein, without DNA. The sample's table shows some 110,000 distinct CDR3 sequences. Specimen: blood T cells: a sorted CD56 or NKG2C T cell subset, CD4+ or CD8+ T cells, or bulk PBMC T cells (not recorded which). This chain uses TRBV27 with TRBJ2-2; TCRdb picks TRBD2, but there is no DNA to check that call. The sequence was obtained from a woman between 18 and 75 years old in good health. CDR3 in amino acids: CASSLFSSGSPGELFF.